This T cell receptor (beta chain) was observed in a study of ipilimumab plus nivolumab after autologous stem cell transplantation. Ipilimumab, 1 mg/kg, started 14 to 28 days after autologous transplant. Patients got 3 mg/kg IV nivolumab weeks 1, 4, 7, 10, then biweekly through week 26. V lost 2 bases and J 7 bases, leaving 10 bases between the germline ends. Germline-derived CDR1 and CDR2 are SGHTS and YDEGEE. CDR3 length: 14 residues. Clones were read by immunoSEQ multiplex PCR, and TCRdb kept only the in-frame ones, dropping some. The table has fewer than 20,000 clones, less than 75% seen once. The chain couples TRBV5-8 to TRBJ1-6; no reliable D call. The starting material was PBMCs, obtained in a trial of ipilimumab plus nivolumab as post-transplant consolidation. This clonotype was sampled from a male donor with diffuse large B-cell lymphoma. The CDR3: CASSFRVGNSPLHF. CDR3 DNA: TGTGCCAGCAGCTTTAGGGTAGGCAATTCACCCCTCCACTTT.